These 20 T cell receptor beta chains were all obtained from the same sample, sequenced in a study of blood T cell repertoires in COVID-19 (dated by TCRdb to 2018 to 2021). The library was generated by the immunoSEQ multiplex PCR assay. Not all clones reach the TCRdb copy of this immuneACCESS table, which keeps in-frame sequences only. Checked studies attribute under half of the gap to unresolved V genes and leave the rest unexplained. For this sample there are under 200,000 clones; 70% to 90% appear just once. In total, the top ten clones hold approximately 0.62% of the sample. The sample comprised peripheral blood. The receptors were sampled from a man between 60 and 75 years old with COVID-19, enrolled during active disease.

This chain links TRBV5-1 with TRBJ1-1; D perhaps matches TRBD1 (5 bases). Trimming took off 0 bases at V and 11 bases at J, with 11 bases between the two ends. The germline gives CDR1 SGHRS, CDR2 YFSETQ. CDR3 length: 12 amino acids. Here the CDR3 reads CASSLATGVAFF. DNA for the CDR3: TGCGCCAGCAGCTTGGCCACGGGGGTCGCTTTCTTT.

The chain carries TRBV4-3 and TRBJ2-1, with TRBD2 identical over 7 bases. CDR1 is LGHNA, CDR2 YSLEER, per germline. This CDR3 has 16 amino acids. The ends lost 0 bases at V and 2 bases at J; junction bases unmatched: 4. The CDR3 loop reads CASSQDGGGPYNEQFF. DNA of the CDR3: TGCGCCAGCAGCCAAGATGGGGGGGGACCCTACAATGAGCAGTTCTTC.

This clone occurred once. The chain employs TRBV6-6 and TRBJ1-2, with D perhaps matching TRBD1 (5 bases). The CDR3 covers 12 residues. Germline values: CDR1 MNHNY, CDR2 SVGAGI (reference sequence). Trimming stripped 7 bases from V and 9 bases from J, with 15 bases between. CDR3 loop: CASTERQTSYTF. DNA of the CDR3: TGTGCCAGCACAGAACGACAGACGAGCTACACCTTC.

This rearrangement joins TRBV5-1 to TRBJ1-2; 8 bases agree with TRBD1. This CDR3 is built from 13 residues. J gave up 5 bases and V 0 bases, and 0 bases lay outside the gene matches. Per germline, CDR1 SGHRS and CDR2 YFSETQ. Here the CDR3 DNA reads TGCGCCAGCAGCTTGGGGACAGGGTATGGCTACACCTTC. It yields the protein CASSLGTGYGYTF.

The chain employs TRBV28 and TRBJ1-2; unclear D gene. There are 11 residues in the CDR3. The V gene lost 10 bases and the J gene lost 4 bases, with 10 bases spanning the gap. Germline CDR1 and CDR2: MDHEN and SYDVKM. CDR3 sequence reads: CATTLGYGYTF. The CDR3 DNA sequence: TGTGCCACCACCCTAGGCTATGGCTACACCTTC.

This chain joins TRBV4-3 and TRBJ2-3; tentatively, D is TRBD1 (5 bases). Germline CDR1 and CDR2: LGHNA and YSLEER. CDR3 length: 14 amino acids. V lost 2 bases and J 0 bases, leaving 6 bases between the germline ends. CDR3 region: CASSQQGSTDTQYF. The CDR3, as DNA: TGCGCCAGCAGCCAACAGGGTAGCACAGATACGCAGTATTTT.

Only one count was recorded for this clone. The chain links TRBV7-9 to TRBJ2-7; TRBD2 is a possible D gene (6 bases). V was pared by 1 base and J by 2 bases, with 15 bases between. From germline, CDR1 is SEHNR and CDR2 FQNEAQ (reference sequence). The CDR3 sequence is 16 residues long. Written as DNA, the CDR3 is TGTGCCAGCAGCTTAGAACCCATCGGGGGAGCCTACGAGCAGTACTTC. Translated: CASSLEPIGGAYEQYF.

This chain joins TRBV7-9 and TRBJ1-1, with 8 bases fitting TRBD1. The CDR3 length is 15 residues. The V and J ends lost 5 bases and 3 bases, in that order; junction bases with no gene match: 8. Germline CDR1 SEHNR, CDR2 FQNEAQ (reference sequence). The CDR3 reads CASSPQTGGDTEAFF. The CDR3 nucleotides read TGTGCCAGCAGCCCGCAAACAGGGGGGGACACTGAAGCTTTCTTT.

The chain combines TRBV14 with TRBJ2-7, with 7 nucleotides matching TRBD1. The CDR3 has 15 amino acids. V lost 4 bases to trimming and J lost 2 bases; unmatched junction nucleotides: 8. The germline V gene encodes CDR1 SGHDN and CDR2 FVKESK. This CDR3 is CASSRKQGSAYEQYF. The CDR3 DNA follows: TGTGCCAGCAGCCGCAAACAGGGGAGTGCCTACGAGCAGTACTTC.

The CDR3 loop is CSVEEVNRGNYGYTF. CDR3 bases: TGCAGCGTTGAAGAAGTAAACAGGGGTAACTATGGCTACACCTTC. The J gene is TRBJ1-2, the V gene TRBV29-1, with 7 bases matching TRBD1. The CDR3 spans 15 residues. J gave up 1 base and V 0 bases, and 5 bases lay outside the gene matches. The germline V gene encodes CDR1 SQVTM and CDR2 ANQGSEA.

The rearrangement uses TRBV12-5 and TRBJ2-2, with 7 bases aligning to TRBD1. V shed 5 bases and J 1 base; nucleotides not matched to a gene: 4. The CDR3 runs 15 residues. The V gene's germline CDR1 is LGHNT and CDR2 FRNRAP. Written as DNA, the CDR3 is TGTGCTAGTGGTCGGACAGGCGGGAACACCGGGGAGCTGTTTTTT. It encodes CASGRTGGNTGELFF.

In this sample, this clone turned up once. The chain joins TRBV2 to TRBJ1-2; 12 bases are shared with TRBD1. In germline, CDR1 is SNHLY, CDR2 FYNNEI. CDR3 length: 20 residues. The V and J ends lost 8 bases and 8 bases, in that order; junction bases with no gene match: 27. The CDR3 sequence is CASGTSWDRGRVTAHLGYTF. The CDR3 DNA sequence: TGTGCCAGCGGTACCAGCTGGGACAGGGGGCGCGTCACTGCCCATCTGGGCTACACCTTC.

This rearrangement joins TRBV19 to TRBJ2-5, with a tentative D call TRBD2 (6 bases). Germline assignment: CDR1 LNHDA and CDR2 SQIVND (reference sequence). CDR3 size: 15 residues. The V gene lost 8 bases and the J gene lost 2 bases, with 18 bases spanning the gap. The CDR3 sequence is CASGGETGQQETQYF. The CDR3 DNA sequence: TGTGCCAGTGGAGGGGAAACGGGCCAACAAGAGACCCAGTACTTC.

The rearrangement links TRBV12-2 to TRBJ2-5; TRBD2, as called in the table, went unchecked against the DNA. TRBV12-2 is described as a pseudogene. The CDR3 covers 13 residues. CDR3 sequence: CASRYGEEETQYF. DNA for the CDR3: TGTGCAAGTCGTTATGGGGAGGAGGAGACCCAGTACTTC.

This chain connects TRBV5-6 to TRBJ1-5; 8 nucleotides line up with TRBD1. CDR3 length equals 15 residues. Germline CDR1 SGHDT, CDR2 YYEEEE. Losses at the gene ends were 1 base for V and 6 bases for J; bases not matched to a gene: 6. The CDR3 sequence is CASSLWDRTSQPQHF. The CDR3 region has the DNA TGTGCCAGCAGCTTGTGGGACAGGACCTCTCAGCCCCAGCATTTT.

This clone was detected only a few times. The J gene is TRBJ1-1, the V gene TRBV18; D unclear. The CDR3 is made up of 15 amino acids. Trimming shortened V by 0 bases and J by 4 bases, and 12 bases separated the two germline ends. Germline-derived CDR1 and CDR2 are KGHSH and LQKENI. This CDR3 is CASSPPNSQRTEAFF. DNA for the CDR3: TGTGCCAGCTCACCACCCAATAGCCAGCGCACTGAAGCTTTCTTT.

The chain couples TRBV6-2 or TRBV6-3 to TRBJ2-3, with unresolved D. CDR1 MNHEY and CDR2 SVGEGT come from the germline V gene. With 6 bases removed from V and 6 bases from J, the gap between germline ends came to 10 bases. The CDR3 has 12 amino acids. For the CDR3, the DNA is TGTGCCAGCAGCCCTACTGAGGATACGCAGTATTTT. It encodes CASSPTEDTQYF.

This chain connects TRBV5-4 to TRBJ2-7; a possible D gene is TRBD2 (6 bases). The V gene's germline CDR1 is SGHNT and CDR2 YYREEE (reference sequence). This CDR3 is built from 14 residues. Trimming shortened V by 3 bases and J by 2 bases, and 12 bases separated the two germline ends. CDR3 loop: CASSYPGVPYEQYF. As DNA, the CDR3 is TGTGCCAGCAGCTACCCGGGAGTCCCCTACGAGCAGTACTTC.

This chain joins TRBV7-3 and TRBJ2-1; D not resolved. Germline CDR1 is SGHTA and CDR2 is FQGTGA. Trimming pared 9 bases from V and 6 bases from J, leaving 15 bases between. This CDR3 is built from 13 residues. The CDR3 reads CARPQMGINEQFF. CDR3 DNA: TGTGCCAGACCTCAGATGGGCATCAATGAGCAGTTCTTC.

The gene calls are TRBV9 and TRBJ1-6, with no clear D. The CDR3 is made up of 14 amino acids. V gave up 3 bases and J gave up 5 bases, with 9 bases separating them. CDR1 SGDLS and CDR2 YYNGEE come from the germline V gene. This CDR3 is CASSDQADNSPLHF. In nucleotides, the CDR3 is TGTGCCAGCAGCGATCAGGCCGATAATTCACCCCTCCACTTT. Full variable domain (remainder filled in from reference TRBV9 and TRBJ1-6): DSGVTQTPKHLITATGQRVTLRCSPRSGDLSVYWYQQSLDQGLQFLIQYYNGEERAKGNILERFSAQQFPDLHSELNLSSLELGDSALYFCASSDQADNSPLHFGNGTRLTVT.